These T cell receptor beta chains were read from a single sample in a study of blood T cell repertoires in COVID-19. Generated by immunoSEQ multiplex PCR, the TCRdb table keeps only in-frame clones and is missing some. The sample yields a few hundred thousand clones, around nine tenths seen once. The sequenced material came from PBMCs or T cells enriched from blood (not recorded which). The receptor source for this set is a woman aged 25-40 years who had been exposed to COVID-19. Both conserved end residues are part of each CDR3. Each record gives: J gene, V gene, CDR3 protein.

j_call: TRBJ1-6
v_call: TRBV6-1
cdr3_aa: CASSERRGTYNSPLHF

j_call: TRBJ1-6
v_call: TRBV28
cdr3_aa: CASSFNNSPLHF

j_call: TRBJ1-2
v_call: TRBV28
cdr3_aa: CASSLVQGLANYGYTF

j_call: TRBJ1-1
v_call: TRBV29-1
cdr3_aa: CSVTTGSTSPAFF

j_call: TRBJ2-7
v_call: TRBV12-3/TRBV12-4
cdr3_aa: CASLSTPGDEQYF

j_call: TRBJ2-7
v_call: TRBV19
cdr3_aa: CASSIQGGSYEQYF

j_call: TRBJ2-5
v_call: TRBV3-1/TRBV3-2
cdr3_aa: CASSRLAAQETQYF

j_call: TRBJ1-3
v_call: TRBV13
cdr3_aa: CASSMQGAGNTIYF

j_call: TRBJ1-6
v_call: TRBV2
cdr3_aa: CASIGTAPTYNSPLHF

j_call: TRBJ2-3
v_call: TRBV2
cdr3_aa: CASSEIAGGTDTQYF

j_call: TRBJ2-2
v_call: TRBV7-6
cdr3_aa: CASRIQGGNTGELFF

j_call: TRBJ2-1
v_call: TRBV6-5
cdr3_aa: CASSPTGATYNEQFF

j_call: TRBJ2-5
v_call: TRBV19
cdr3_aa: CASNRGGVETQYF

j_call: TRBJ2-7
v_call: TRBV29-1
cdr3_aa: CSVEEARGGEQYF

j_call: TRBJ1-5
v_call: TRBV20-1
cdr3_aa: CSAIAGQPQHF

j_call: TRBJ2-1
v_call: TRBV7-6
cdr3_aa: CASSLALEDRAVEQFF

j_call: TRBJ1-3
v_call: TRBV2
cdr3_aa: CASSEFGQDSGNTIYF

j_call: TRBJ1-4
v_call: TRBV7-9
cdr3_aa: CASTPVGGNEKLFF

j_call: TRBJ2-2
v_call: TRBV7-3
cdr3_aa: CASSPGLAGTGELFF

j_call: TRBJ2-1
v_call: TRBV5-1
cdr3_aa: CASRLPGLADNEQFF

j_call: TRBJ1-2
v_call: TRBV12-3/TRBV12-4
cdr3_aa: CASSLRAGYTF

j_call: TRBJ1-6
v_call: TRBV27
cdr3_aa: CASTPNRGNSPLHF

j_call: TRBJ1-3
v_call: TRBV19
cdr3_aa: CASSMQGLGNTIYF

j_call: TRBJ2-3
v_call: TRBV13
cdr3_aa: CASSSYTRTSGRRGTDTQYF

j_call: TRBJ1-5
v_call: TRBV7-2
cdr3_aa: CASSLRQGSGQPQHF

j_call: TRBJ1-4
v_call: TRBV28
cdr3_aa: CASSPGQINEKLFF

j_call: TRBJ1-2
v_call: TRBV28
cdr3_aa: CASSSQPGGEGGYTF

j_call: TRBJ2-4
v_call: TRBV5-1
cdr3_aa: CASSLAGLAGVETKNIQYF

j_call: TRBJ2-2
v_call: TRBV11-2
cdr3_aa: CASSSARENGELFF

j_call: TRBJ2-7
v_call: TRBV7-2
cdr3_aa: CASSSTGAPSSYEQYF

j_call: TRBJ1-2
v_call: TRBV5-6
cdr3_aa: CASSLEQSYYGYTF

j_call: TRBJ1-3
v_call: TRBV18
cdr3_aa: CASSPTTGSSAGNTIYF

j_call: TRBJ2-7
v_call: TRBV27
cdr3_aa: CASRRESRYEQYF

j_call: TRBJ1-2
v_call: TRBV27
cdr3_aa: CASGAGGNYGYTF

j_call: TRBJ1-1
v_call: TRBV10-2
cdr3_aa: CASTPGGDRERTEAFF

j_call: TRBJ2-1
v_call: TRBV9
cdr3_aa: CASSGGTQGYNEQFF

j_call: TRBJ2-3
v_call: TRBV12-5
cdr3_aa: CASGLWGRGSTDTQYF

j_call: TRBJ2-5
v_call: TRBV7-9
cdr3_aa: CASSTGTSKETQYF

j_call: TRBJ1-3
v_call: TRBV28
cdr3_aa: CASSRTGGDGNTIYF

j_call: TRBJ2-7
v_call: TRBV27
cdr3_aa: CASSLSYDRVRRYEQYF